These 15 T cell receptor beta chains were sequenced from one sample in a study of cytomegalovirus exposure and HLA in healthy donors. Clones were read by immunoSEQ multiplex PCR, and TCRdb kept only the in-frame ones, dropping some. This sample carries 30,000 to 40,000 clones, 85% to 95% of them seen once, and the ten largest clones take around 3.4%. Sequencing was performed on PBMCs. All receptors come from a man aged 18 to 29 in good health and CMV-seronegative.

DNA for the CDR3: TGTGCCAGCATCCGGACTAGCGGTACCTACGAGCAGTACTTC. Translating gives CASIRTSGTYEQYF. This chain joins TRBV28 and TRBJ2-7; TRBD2 agrees at 10 bases. The CDR3 contains 14 residues. Trimming cost V 7 bases and J 2 bases; bases outside gene matches: 5. CDR1 and CDR2 (germline): MDHEN, SYDVKM.

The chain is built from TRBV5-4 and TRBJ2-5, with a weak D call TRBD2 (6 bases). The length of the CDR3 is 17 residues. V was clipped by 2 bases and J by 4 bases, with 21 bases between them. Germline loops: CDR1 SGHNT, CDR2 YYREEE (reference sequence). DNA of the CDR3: TGTGCCAGCAGCTTCATAGGAGGGGATCAGGCCAGAGAGACCCAGTACTTC. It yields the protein CASSFIGGDQARETQYF. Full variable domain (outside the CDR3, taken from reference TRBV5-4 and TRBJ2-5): ETGVTQSPTHLIKTRGQQVTLRCSSQSGHNTVSWYQQALGQGPQFIFQYYREEENGRGNFPPRFSGLQFPNYSSELNVNALELDDSALYLCASSFIGGDQARETQYFGPGTRLLVL.

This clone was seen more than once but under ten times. CDR3 in amino acids: CASSVLSGGTTDTQYF. CDR3 coding DNA: TGTGCCAGCAGCGTCCTTTCCGGCGGGACGACAGATACGCAGTATTTT. The V call is TRBV9, the J call TRBJ2-3, with D tentatively TRBD2 (6 bases). Germline lookup yields CDR1 SGDLS and CDR2 YYNGEE. The CDR3 runs 16 residues. Trimming cost V 2 bases and J 3 bases, with 16 bases left between them.

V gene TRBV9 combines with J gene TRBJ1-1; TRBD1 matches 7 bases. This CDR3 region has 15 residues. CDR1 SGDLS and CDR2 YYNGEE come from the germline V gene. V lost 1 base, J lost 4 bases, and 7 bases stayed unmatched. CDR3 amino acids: CASSVTWDSGTEAFF. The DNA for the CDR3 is TGTGCCAGCAGCGTAACGTGGGACAGCGGCACTGAAGCTTTCTTT.

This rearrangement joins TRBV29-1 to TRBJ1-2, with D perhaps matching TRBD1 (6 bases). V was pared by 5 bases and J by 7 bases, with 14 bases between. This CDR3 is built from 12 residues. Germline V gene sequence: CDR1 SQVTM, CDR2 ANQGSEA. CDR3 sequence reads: CSVPTGLSGYTF. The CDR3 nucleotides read TGCAGCGTTCCCACAGGGTTGTCTGGCTACACCTTC. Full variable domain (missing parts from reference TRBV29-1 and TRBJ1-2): SAVISQKPSRDICQRGTSLTIQCQVDSQVTMMFWYRQQPGQSLTLIATANQGSEATYESGFVIDKFPISRPNLTFSTLTVSNMSPEDSSIYLCSVPTGLSGYTFGSGTRLTVV.

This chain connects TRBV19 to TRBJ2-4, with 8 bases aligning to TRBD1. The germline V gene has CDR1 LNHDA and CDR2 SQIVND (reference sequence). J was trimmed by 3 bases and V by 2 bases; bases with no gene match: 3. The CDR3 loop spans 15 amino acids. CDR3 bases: TGTGCCAGTAGTATAACGGACAGGGTCAAAAACATTCAGTACTTC. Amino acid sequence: CASSITDRVKNIQYF.

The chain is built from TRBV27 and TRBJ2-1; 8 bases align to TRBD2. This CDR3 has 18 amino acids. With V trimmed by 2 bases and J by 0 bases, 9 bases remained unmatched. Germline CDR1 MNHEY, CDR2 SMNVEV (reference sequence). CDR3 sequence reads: CASSLPPISGSSYNEQFF. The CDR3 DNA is TGTGCCAGCAGTTTACCCCCTATAAGCGGGAGCTCCTACAATGAGCAGTTCTTC.

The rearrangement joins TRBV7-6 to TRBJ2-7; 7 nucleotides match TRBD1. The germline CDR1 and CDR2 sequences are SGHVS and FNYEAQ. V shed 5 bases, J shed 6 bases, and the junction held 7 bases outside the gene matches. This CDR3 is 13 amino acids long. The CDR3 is CASSRLSGGEQYF. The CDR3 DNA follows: TGTGCCAGCAGCCGTCTGTCAGGGGGCGAGCAGTACTTC.

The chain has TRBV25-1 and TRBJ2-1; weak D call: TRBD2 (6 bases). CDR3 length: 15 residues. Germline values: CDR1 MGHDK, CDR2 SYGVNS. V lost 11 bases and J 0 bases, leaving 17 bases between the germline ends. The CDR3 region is CASTPRGSSYNEQFF. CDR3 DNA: TGTGCCTCTACCCCCCGGGGGTCCTCCTACAATGAGCAGTTCTTC.

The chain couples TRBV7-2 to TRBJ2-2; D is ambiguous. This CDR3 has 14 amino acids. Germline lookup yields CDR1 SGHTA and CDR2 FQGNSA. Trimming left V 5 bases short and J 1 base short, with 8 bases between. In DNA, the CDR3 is TGTGCCAGCAGCCCTGACTGGAACACCGGGGAGCTGTTTTTT. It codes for CASSPDWNTGELFF.

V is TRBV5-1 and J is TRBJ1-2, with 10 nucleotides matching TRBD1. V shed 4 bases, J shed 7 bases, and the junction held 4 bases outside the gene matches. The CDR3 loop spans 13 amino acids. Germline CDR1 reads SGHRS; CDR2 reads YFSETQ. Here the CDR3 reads CASSHGQGGGYTF. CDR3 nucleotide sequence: TGCGCCAGCAGCCACGGACAGGGGGGTGGCTACACCTTC.

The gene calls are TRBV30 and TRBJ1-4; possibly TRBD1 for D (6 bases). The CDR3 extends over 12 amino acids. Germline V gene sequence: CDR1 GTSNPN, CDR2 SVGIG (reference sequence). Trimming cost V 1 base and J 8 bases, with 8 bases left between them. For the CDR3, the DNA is TGTGCCTGGAGTGCCGGGACAGAAAAACTGTTTTTT. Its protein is CAWSAGTEKLFF.

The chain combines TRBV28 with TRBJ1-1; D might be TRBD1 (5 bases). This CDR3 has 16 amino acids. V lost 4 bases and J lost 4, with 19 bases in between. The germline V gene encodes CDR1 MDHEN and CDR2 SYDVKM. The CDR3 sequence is CASSSPGLEGLTEAFF. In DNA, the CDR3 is TGTGCCAGCAGTTCCCCAGGGTTGGAGGGCCTCACTGAAGCTTTCTTT.

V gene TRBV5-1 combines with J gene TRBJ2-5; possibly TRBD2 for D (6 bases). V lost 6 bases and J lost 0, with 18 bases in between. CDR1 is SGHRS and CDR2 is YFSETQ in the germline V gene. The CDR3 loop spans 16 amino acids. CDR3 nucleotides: TGCGCCAGCACCGGGGGAACCGGGGGTTACCAAGAGACCCAGTACTTC. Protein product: CASTGGTGGYQETQYF. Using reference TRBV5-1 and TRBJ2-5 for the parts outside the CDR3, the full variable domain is KAGVTQTPRYLIKTRGQQVTLSCSPISGHRSVSWYQQTPGQGLQFLFEYFSETQRNKGNFPGRFSGRQFSNSRSEMNVSTLELGDSALYLCASTGGTGGYQETQYFGPGTRLLVL.

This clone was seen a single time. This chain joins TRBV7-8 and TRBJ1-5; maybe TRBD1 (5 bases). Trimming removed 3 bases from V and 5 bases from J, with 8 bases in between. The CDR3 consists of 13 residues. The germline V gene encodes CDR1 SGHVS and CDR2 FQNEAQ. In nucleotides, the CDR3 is TGTGCCAGCAGCTTGACAGTGGATCAGCCCCAGCATTTT. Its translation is CASSLTVDQPQHF.